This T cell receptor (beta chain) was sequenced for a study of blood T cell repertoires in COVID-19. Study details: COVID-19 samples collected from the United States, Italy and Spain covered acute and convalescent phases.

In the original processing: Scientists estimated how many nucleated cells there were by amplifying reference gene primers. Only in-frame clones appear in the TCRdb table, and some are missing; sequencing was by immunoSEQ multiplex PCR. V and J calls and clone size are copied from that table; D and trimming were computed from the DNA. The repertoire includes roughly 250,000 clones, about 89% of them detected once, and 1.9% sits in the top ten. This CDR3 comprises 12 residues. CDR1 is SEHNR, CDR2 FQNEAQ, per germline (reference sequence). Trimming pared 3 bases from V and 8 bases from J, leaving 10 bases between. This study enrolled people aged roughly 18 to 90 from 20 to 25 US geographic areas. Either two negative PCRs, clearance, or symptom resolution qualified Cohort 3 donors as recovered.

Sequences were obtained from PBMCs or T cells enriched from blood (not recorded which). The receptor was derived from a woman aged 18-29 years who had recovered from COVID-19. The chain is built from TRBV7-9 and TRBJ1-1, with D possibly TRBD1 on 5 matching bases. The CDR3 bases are TGTGCCAGCAGCTTGGGACGGGAGGAAGCTTTCTTT. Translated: CASSLGREEAFF.